This T cell receptor beta chain is drawn from a study of OX40 agonist ivuxolimab in advanced cancers. Trimming pared 7 bases from V and 2 bases from J, leaving 23 bases between. The CDR3 runs to 18 residues. Germline CDR1 is KGHSH and CDR2 is LQKENI. Cycle 7 day 1, cycle 4 day 1, and baseline were the timepoints at which blood was sampled. The repertoire was sequenced with immunoSEQ multiplex PCR; TCRdb's copy has only in-frame clones and lacks some. The sample comprises over 60,000 clones, roughly four fifths of which are singletons, and roughly 6.3% rests with the top ten. Sequencing was performed on CD4+ or CD8+ T cells sorted from blood, taken in a trial of the OX40 agonist ivuxolimab. The chain uses TRBV18 and TRBJ2-2, with TRBD2 as a possible D gene (6 bases). The TCR was taken from an adult with an advanced solid tumor such as melanoma, head and neck, liver or kidney cancer. This chain's CDR3 is CASLGTVGGTLNTGELFF. As DNA, the CDR3 is TGTGCCAGCTTGGGAACCGTCGGTGGGACTCTAAACACCGGGGAGCTGTTTTTT. Full variable domain (missing parts from reference TRBV18 and TRBJ2-2): NAGVMQNPRHLVRRRGQEARLRCSPMKGHSHVYWYRQLPEEGLKFMVYLQKENIIDESGMPKERFSAEFPKEGPSILRIQQVVRGDSAAYFCASLGTVGGTLNTGELFFGEGSRLTVL.